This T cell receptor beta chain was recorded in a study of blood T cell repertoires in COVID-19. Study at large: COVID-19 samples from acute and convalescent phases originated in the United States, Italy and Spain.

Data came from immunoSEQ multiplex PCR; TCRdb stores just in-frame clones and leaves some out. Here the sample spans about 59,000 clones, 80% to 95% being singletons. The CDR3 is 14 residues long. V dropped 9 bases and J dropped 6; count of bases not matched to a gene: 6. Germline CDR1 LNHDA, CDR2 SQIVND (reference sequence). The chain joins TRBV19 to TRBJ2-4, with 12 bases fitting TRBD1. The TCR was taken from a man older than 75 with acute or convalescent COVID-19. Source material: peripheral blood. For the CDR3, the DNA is TGTGCCAGCGGGGGGACAGGGGGCACAAACATTCAGTACTTC. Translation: CASGGTGGTNIQYF. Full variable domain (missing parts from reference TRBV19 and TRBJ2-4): DGGITQSPKYLFRKEGQNVTLSCEQNLNHDAMYWYRQDPGQGLRLIYYSQIVNDFQKGDIAEGYSVSREKKESFPLTVTSAQKNPTAFYLCASGGTGGTNIQYFGAGTRLSVL.